Below, 32 T cell receptor beta chains from the same sample are listed, as sequenced in a study of cytomegalovirus exposure and HLA in healthy donors. Generated by immunoSEQ multiplex PCR, the TCRdb table keeps only in-frame clones and is missing some. The sample gives 70,000 to 75,000 clones, roughly 94% of which show up once; around 1.9% is in the top ten. The sequenced sample was PBMCs. Source of these receptors: a woman in her late teens or twenties in good health and CMV-seropositive.

This clone has a single count. The J gene is TRBJ1-2, the V gene TRBV5-5; D ambiguous. From germline, CDR1 is SGHKS and CDR2 YYEKEE (reference sequence). Trimming removed 5 bases at V and 0 bases at J, with 8 bases between. CDR3 length: 13 residues. The CDR3 DNA reads as TGTGCCAGCAGTAGAGAGCCTAACTATGGCTACACCTTC. Its translation: CASSREPNYGYTF.

The J gene is TRBJ2-7, the V gene TRBV2; 9 bases match TRBD1. Germline lookup yields CDR1 SNHLY and CDR2 FYNNEI. CDR3 length: 14 residues. The junction had 6 bases not matched to a gene; V was cut back by 8 bases and J by 1 base. Written as DNA, the CDR3 is TGTGCCAGCTCAGACGGGACAGGGTCCTACGAGCAGTACTTC. This sequence encodes CASSDGTGSYEQYF.

The V gene is TRBV5-6, the J gene TRBJ1-5; the D gene is possibly TRBD1 (5 bases). There are 17 residues in the CDR3. V lost 1 base, J lost 1 base, and 15 bases lay in between. Germline CDR1 reads SGHDT; CDR2 reads YYEEEE. Here the CDR3 reads CASSLWGGRPSNQPQHF. As DNA, the CDR3 is TGTGCCAGCAGCTTGTGGGGGGGACGGCCGAGCAATCAGCCCCAGCATTTT.

The V gene is TRBV2, the J gene TRBJ1-5, with TRBD1 identical over 8 bases. The germline gives CDR1 SNHLY, CDR2 FYNNEI. The CDR3 sequence is 15 residues long. V lost 8 bases and J lost 6; bases outside the gene matches: 12. CDR3 in amino acids: CASSFSDRGGQPQHF. CDR3 bases: TGTGCCAGCTCTTTCTCCGACAGGGGAGGTCAGCCCCAGCATTTT.

This clone was recorded once. The gene calls are TRBV4-3 and TRBJ2-5, with TRBD2 identical over 8 bases. CDR1 and CDR2 from the germline V gene are LGHNA and YSLEER. J was trimmed by 5 bases and V by 0 bases; bases with no gene match: 17. This CDR3 contains 19 residues. The CDR3 DNA reads TGCGCCAGCAGCCAAGACCGGGGACTAGGAGGGGTTATGGATGAGACCCAGTACTTC. Translated, it gives CASSQDRGLGGVMDETQYF.

This chain links TRBV19 with TRBJ1-5, with TRBD1 matching over 10 bases. The V gene end was trimmed by 2 bases and the J gene end by 1 base; junction bases not matched to a gene: 14. The CDR3 has 20 residues. The germline V gene encodes CDR1 LNHDA and CDR2 SQIVND (reference sequence). DNA of the CDR3: TGTGCCAGTAGTATACGTGGCCGGGGGACAGGGGTCTGGAGCAATCAGCCCCAGCATTTT. Amino acid sequence: CASSIRGRGTGVWSNQPQHF.

The chain joins TRBV5-1 to TRBJ1-5, with D tentatively TRBD1 (5 bases). From germline, CDR1 is SGHRS and CDR2 YFSETQ. The CDR3 runs 15 residues. The V end lost 1 base, the J end lost 5 bases, and 13 bases lay between the germline ends. The DNA of the CDR3 is TGCGCCAGCAGCTTGACGGGGGGAGGGGATCAGCCCCAGCATTTT. Protein: CASSLTGGGDQPQHF.

The chain carries TRBV27 and TRBJ1-5; D perhaps matches TRBD1 (5 bases). V lost 5 bases, J lost 9 bases, and 17 bases lay in between. The CDR3 has 14 residues. The germline V gene encodes CDR1 MNHEY and CDR2 SMNVEV (reference sequence). The DNA for the CDR3 is TGTGCCAGCAGTCCGCCAGGGCCGCAAATGCCCCAGCATTTT. Its translation: CASSPPGPQMPQHF.

This chain joins TRBV5-6 and TRBJ2-7, with D tentatively TRBD1 (5 bases). The CDR3 sequence is 13 residues long. Germline V gene lookup returns CDR1 SGHDT and CDR2 YYEEEE. Trimming took 6 bases from V and 3 from J, leaving 13 bases between them. Here the CDR3 reads CASNLWGDYEQYF. As DNA, the CDR3 is TGTGCCAGCAACCTGTGGGGCGACTACGAGCAGTACTTC.

The chain carries TRBV20-1 and TRBJ2-3; D perhaps matches TRBD2 (6 bases). V lost 3 bases and J lost 11, with 12 bases in between. There are 11 residues in the CDR3. Germline CDR1 and CDR2: DFQATT and SNEGSKA (reference sequence). CDR3 coding DNA: TGCAGTGCTAGTGGGGGGAACGAGCAGTATTTT. It translates to CSASGGNEQYF.

V gene TRBV5-8 combines with J gene TRBJ1-2; D remains unclear. V was pared by 0 bases and J by 3 bases, with 12 bases between. From germline, CDR1 is SGHTS and CDR2 YDEGEE. CDR3 length equals 15 residues. The CDR3 DNA reads as TGTGCCAGCAGCTTGGTCTGGGGAGGTGACTATGGCTACACCTTC. Protein: CASSLVWGGDYGYTF.

The gene calls are TRBV2 and TRBJ2-7, with 8 bases lining up with TRBD2. Germline V gives CDR1 SNHLY, CDR2 FYNNEI. After removal of 3 bases from V and 7 bases from J, the junction contained 11 bases not matched to a gene. CDR3 length: 15 residues. The CDR3 region has the DNA TGTGCCAGCAGTGACCAGGTTGCGGGGGGCTTTGAGCAGTACTTC. It specifies CASSDQVAGGFEQYF.

This clone showed up just once. The chain uses TRBV5-6 and TRBJ2-1; TRBD2 agrees at 7 bases. Per the germline V gene, CDR1 is SGHDT and CDR2 is YYEEEE. The V and J ends lost 5 bases and 4 bases, in that order; junction bases with no gene match: 9. The CDR3 has 15 residues. The CDR3 spells CASRRSGVPYNEQFF. CDR3 in DNA: TGTGCCAGCAGACGGAGCGGGGTCCCTTACAATGAGCAGTTCTTC.

In its sample, this clone was seen once. This chain joins TRBV5-1 and TRBJ2-3; unclear D gene. The V end lost 2 bases, the J end lost 6 bases, and 4 bases lay between the germline ends. Germline CDR1 reads SGHRS; CDR2 reads YFSETQ. The CDR3 contains 11 residues. The CDR3 sequence is CASSFGDTQYF. As DNA, the CDR3 is TGCGCCAGCAGCTTTGGCGATACGCAGTATTTT.

Within the sample, this clone is medium-sized. This sequence joins TRBV2 and TRBJ2-7, with a weak D call TRBD1 (8 bases). V was clipped by 6 bases and J by 6 bases, with 12 bases between them. Germline loops: CDR1 SNHLY, CDR2 FYNNEI. This CDR3 is 12 amino acids long. CDR3 coding DNA: TGTGCCAGCAGACAGGGGGGGGTCGAGCAGTACTTC. Encoded protein: CASRQGGVEQYF.

A single count supports this clone. The chain couples TRBV10-3 to TRBJ1-3; maybe TRBD1 (6 bases). Trimming took 10 bases from V and 0 from J, leaving 16 bases between them. CDR1 and CDR2 (germline): ENHRY, SYGVKD. There are 15 residues in the CDR3. CDR3 region: CATQRGQDSGNTIYF. In DNA, the CDR3 is TGTGCCACCCAGCGGGGGCAAGACTCTGGAAACACCATATATTTT.

The rearrangement uses TRBV5-6 and TRBJ2-1; D is possibly TRBD1 (7 bases). The V end was cut by 4 bases, the J end by 6 bases, with 17 bases between. The germline gives CDR1 SGHDT, CDR2 YYEEEE. This CDR3 region has 15 residues. The CDR3 nucleotides read TGTGCCAGCAGCCTTGGACAGGTCGGGAGCAATGAGCAGTTCTTC. Its protein product is CASSLGQVGSNEQFF.

The genes are TRBV27 and TRBJ2-6; D gene unclear. The CDR3 has 14 amino acids. Germline values: CDR1 MNHEY, CDR2 SMNVEV (reference sequence). The V and J ends lost 3 bases and 0 bases respectively, with 3 bases between them. DNA for the CDR3: TGTGCCAGCAGTTTTAACTCTGGGGCCAACGTCCTGACTTTC. Translating it yields CASSFNSGANVLTF.

The V and J genes are TRBV19 and TRBJ2-2, with a possible D match to TRBD1 (5 bases). The V gene lost 6 bases and the J gene lost 1 base, with 9 bases spanning the gap. Per germline, CDR1 LNHDA and CDR2 SQIVND (reference sequence). The length of the CDR3 is 14 residues. The CDR3 region has the DNA TGTGCCAGTAGGAGGACAAGGAACACCGGGGAGCTGTTTTTT. Its protein product is CASRRTRNTGELFF.

V gene TRBV4-1 combines with J gene TRBJ2-1; tentative D call: TRBD2 (6 bases). The germline gives CDR1 MGHRA, CDR2 YSYEKL. The V and J ends lost 7 bases and 7 bases respectively, with 11 bases between them. This CDR3 contains 12 residues. The CDR3, as DNA: TGCGCCAGCACCGGGGAGGCGAATGAGCAGTTCTTC. This gives the protein CASTGEANEQFF.

The chain is built from TRBV30 and TRBJ2-5, with D maybe TRBD2 (6 bases). Germline V gene sequence: CDR1 GTSNPN, CDR2 SVGIG (reference sequence). With 2 bases removed from V and 5 bases from J, the gap between germline ends came to 15 bases. The CDR3 consists of 14 residues. For the CDR3, the DNA is TGTGCCTGGAGTCTCGGGAGTAGATCGGAGACCCAGTACTTC. Translating gives CAWSLGSRSETQYF.

The chain carries TRBV9 and TRBJ1-5; D unclear. Germline values: CDR1 SGDLS, CDR2 YYNGEE. The CDR3 extends over 15 amino acids. V gave up 0 bases and J gave up 6 bases, with 13 bases separating them. In DNA, the CDR3 is TGTGCCAGCAGCGTAGGAACGGGGATCGGTCAGCCCCAGCATTTT. Protein sequence: CASSVGTGIGQPQHF.

V and J are TRBV15 and TRBJ2-1, with 10 bases that match TRBD2. The V gene end was trimmed by 8 bases and the J gene end by 3 bases; junction bases not matched to a gene: 4. Germline CDR1 reads LNHNV; CDR2 reads YYDKDF (reference sequence). The CDR3 has 14 residues. CDR3 loop: CATGSGGGYNEQFF. CDR3 sequence (DNA): TGTGCCACCGGGAGCGGGGGGGGCTACAATGAGCAGTTCTTC.

This chain uses TRBV4-3 with TRBJ2-7, with 7 bases fitting TRBD1. V was clipped by 0 bases and J by 3 bases; unmatched bases: 8. Per germline, CDR1 LGHNA and CDR2 YSLEER. The CDR3 covers 16 residues. The CDR3 coding sequence is TGCGCCAGCAGCCAAGATGTTTGGGACAGAATCTACGAGCAGTACTTC. Translating gives CASSQDVWDRIYEQYF.

CDR3 nucleotide sequence: TGTGCCAGCAGCTTAGGGGTGACAGAAAACTATGGCTACACCTTC. It encodes CASSLGVTENYGYTF. The chain links TRBV7-8 to TRBJ1-2, with D maybe TRBD1 (5 bases). Trimming took 1 base from V and 2 from J, leaving 11 bases between them. CDR3 length equals 15 residues. The V gene's germline CDR1 is SGHVS and CDR2 FQNEAQ.

This chain connects TRBV4-3 to TRBJ1-1; maybe TRBD1 (6 bases). V was shortened by 1 base and J by 7 bases, with 13 bases between the two germline ends. Germline V gene sequence: CDR1 LGHNA, CDR2 YSLEER. The CDR3 has 14 residues. CDR3 coding DNA: TGCGCCAGCAGCCAAGTCTCGGGGGGCGGTGAAGCTTTCTTT. It translates to CASSQVSGGGEAFF.

The V call is TRBV7-2, the J call TRBJ2-3, with a tentative D call TRBD2 (7 bases). Deletions cut 0 bases from V and 0 bases from J, with 16 bases between. From germline, CDR1 is SGHTA and CDR2 FQGNSA. This CDR3 has 18 amino acids. CDR3 amino acids: CASSLAPWEGESTDTQYF. In DNA, the CDR3 is TGTGCCAGCAGCTTAGCCCCCTGGGAGGGGGAGAGCACAGATACGCAGTATTTT.

The chain recombines TRBV10-1 with TRBJ2-7, with 8 bases lining up with TRBD2. CDR1 WNHNN and CDR2 SYGVQD come from the germline V gene (reference sequence). This CDR3 spans 14 amino acids. V lost 7 bases and J lost 5; bases outside the gene matches: 10. The CDR3 is CASNKREGSDEQYF. CDR3 sequence (DNA): TGCGCCAGCAATAAACGGGAGGGGAGCGACGAGCAGTACTTC.

This clone showed up just a few times. This chain joins TRBV27 and TRBJ1-1; a weak D match, TRBD1 (6 bases). CDR1 is MNHEY and CDR2 is SMNVEV in the germline V gene (reference sequence). CDR3 length: 15 amino acids. The V and J ends lost 10 bases and 4 bases respectively, with 22 bases between them. The CDR3 DNA is TGTGCCACCAGGACTCCGACAGGACGGTCCACTGAAGCTTTCTTT. Amino acid sequence: CATRTPTGRSTEAFF.

The chain uses TRBV20-1 and TRBJ2-7, with 7 bases matching TRBD2. V dropped 6 bases and J dropped 4; count of bases not matched to a gene: 3. Germline assignment: CDR1 DFQATT and CDR2 SNEGSKA (reference sequence). This CDR3 contains 11 residues. The CDR3 region is CSALAEYEQYF. DNA for the CDR3: TGCAGTGCCCTAGCGGAATACGAGCAGTACTTC.

The chain uses TRBV10-3 and TRBJ1-2, with unresolved D. Germline lookup yields CDR1 ENHRY and CDR2 SYGVKD. V was trimmed by 5 bases and J by 6 bases, leaving 13 bases between them. This CDR3 is built from 13 residues. In nucleotides, the CDR3 is TGTGCCATCAGTACACCATCAGAGGATGGCTACACCTTC. It is translated as CAISTPSEDGYTF.

This clone has only one observation. The chain is built from TRBV10-3 and TRBJ1-5; the D gene is possibly TRBD1 (5 bases). Looked up from germline, CDR1 is ENHRY and CDR2 is SYGVKD. The CDR3 runs to 14 residues. Trimming removed 10 bases from V and 4 bases from J, with 17 bases in between. CDR3 DNA: TGTGCCAGCGGCCAGGACAAAGGGAATCAGCCCCAGCATTTT. It specifies CASGQDKGNQPQHF.